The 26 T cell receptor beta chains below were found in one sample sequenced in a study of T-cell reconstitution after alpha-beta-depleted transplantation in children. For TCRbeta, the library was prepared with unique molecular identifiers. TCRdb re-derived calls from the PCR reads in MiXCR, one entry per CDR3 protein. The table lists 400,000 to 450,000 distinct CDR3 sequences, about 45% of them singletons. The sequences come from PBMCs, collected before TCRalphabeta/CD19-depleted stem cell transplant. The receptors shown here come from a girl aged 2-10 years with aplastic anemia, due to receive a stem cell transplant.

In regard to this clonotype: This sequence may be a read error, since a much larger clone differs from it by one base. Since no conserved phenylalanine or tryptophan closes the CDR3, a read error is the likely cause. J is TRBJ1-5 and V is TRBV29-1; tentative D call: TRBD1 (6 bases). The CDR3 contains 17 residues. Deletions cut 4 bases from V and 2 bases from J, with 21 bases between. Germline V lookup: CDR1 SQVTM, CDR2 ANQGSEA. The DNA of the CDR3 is TGCAGCGTTGTAGGTGGGAACAGGGTAATAGGCAATCAGCCCCAGCATTAT. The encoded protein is CSVVGGNRVIGNQPQHY.

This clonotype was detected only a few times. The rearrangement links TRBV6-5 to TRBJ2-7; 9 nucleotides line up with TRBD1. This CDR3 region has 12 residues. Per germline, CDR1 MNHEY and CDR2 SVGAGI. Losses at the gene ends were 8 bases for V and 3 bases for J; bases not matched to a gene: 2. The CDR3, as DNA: TGTGCCAGCGGGGACAGGGACTACGAGCAGTACTTC. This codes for CASGDRDYEQYF.

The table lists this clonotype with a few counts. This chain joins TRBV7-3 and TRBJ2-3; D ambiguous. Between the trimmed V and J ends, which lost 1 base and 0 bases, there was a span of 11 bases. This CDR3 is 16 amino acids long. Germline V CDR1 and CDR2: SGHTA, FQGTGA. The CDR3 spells CASSLIGQASTDTQYF. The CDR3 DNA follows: TGTGCCAGCAGCTTAATAGGTCAGGCAAGCACAGATACGCAGTATTTT.

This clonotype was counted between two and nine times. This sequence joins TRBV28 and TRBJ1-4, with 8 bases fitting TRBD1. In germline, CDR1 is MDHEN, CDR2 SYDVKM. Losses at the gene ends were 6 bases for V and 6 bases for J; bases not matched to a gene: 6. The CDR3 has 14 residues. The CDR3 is CASSHRGGDEKLFF. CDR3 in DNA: TGTGCCAGCAGCCACAGGGGGGGAGATGAAAAACTGTTTTTT. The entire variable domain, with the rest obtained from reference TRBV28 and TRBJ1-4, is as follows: DVKVTQSSRYLVKRTGEKVFLECVQDMDHENMFWYRQDPGLGLRLIYFSYDVKMKEKGDIPEGYSVSREKKERFSLILESASTNQTSMYLCASSHRGGDEKLFFGSGTQLSVL.

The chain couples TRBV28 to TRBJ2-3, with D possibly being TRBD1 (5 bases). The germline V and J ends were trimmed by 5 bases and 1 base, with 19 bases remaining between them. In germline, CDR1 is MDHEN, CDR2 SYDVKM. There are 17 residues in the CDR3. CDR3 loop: CASSKLVMGRGTDTQYF. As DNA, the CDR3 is TGTGCCAGCAGTAAGTTGGTGATGGGCAGGGGCACAGATACGCAGTATTTT.

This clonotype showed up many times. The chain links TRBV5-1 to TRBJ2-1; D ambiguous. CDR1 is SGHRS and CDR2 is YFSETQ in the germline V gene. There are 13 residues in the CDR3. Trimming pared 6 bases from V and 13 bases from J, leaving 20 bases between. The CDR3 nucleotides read TGCGCCAGCACCCCTGGGCAAGGCCCACTCCAGTTCTTC. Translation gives CASTPGQGPLQFF.

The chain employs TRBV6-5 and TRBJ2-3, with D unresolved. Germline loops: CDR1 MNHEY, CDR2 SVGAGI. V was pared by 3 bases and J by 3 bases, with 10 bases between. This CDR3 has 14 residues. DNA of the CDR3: TGTGCCAGCAGTTATTCAGAGGTTACAGATACGCAGTATTTT. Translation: CASSYSEVTDTQYF.

The CDR3 bases are TGCGCCAGCAAACTAGCGGGGGGGCCGGAAAATGAGCAGTTCTTC. Translation: CASKLAGGPENEQFF. The V and J genes are TRBV5-1 and TRBJ2-1; 13 bases fit TRBD2. CDR3 size: 15 residues. J was trimmed by 7 bases and V by 6 bases; bases with no gene match: 7. Germline V gives CDR1 SGHRS, CDR2 YFSETQ.

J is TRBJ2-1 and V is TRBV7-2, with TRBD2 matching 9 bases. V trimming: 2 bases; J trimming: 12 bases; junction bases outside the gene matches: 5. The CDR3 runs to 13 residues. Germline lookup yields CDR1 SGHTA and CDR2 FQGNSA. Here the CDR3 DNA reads TGTGCCAGCAGCTTACAGCGGGGGGAGGGGCAGTTCTTC. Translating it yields CASSLQRGEGQFF.

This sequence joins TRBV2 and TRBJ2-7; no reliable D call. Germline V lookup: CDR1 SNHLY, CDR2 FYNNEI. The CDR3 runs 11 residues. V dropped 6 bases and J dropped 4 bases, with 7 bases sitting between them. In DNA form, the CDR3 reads TGTGCCAGCAGGGAACAGTACGAGCAGTACTTC. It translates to CASREQYEQYF.

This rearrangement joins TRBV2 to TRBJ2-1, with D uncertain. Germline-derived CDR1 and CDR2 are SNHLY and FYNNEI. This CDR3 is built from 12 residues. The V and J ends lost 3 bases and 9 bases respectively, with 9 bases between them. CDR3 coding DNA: TGTGCCAGCAGTGAGCCGGCCGTTGAGCAGTTCTTC. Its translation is CASSEPAVEQFF.

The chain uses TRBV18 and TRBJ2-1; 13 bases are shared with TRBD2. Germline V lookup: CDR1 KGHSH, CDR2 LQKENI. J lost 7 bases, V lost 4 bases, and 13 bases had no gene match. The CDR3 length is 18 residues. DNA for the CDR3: TGTGCCAGCTCACAAGAGACCGGACTAGCGGGAGCTCGGAATGAGCAGTTCTTC. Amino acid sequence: CASSQETGLAGARNEQFF.

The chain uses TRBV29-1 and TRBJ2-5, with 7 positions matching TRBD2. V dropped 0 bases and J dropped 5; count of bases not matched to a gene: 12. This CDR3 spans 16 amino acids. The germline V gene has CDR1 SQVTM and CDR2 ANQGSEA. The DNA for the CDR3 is TGCAGCGTTGAAGAGGGAGGGCGGAACTACTGGGAGACCCAGTACTTC. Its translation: CSVEEGGRNYWETQYF. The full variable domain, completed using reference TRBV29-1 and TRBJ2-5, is SAVISQKPSRDICQRGTSLTIQCQVDSQVTMMFWYRQQPGQSLTLIATANQGSEATYESGFVIDKFPISRPNLTFSTLTVSNMSPEDSSIYLCSVEEGGRNYWETQYFGPGTRLLVL.

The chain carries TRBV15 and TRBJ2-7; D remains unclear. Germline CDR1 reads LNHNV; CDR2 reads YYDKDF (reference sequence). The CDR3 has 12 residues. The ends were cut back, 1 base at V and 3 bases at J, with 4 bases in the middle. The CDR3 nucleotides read TGTGCCACCAGCAGAGGGGACTACGAGCAGTACTTC. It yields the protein CATSRGDYEQYF.

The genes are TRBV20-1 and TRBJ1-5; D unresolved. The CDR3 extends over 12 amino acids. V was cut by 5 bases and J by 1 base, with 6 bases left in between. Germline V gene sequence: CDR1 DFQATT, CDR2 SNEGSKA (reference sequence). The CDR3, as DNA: TGCAGTGCTGCTGAAAGCAATCAGCCCCAGCATTTT. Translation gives CSAAESNQPQHF.

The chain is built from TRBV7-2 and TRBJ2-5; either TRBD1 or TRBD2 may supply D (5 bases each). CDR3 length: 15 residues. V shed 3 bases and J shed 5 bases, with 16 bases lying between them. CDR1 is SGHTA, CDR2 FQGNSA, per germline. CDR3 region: CASSFRRSWGETQYF. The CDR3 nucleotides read TGTGCCAGCAGCTTTCGTAGGAGTTGGGGGGAGACCCAGTACTTC.

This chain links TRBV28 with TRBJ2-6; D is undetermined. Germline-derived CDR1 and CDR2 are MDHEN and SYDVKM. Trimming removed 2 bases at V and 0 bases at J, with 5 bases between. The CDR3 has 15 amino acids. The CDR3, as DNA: TGTGCCAGCAGTTTAAGAGACTCTGGGGCCAACGTCCTGACTTTC. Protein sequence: CASSLRDSGANVLTF.

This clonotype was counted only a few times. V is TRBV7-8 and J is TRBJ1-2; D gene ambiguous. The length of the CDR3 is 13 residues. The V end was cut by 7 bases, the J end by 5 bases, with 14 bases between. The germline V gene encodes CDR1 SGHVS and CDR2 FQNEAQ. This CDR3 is CASTRVGSYGYTF. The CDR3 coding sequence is TGTGCCAGCACCAGAGTAGGGTCATATGGCTACACCTTC.

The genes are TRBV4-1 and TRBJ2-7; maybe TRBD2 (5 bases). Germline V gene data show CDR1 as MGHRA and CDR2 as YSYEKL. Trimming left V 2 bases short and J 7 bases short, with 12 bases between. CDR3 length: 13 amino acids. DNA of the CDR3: TGCGCCAGCAGCCAATCGGGAAAGCGGGAGCAGTACTTC. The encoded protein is CASSQSGKREQYF.

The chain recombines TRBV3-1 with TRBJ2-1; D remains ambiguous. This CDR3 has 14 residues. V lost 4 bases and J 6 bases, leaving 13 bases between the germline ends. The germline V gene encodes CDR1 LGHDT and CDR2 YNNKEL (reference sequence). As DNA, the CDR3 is TGTGCCAGCAGCCCGCATGACCTCGGCAATGAGCAGTTCTTC. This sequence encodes CASSPHDLGNEQFF.

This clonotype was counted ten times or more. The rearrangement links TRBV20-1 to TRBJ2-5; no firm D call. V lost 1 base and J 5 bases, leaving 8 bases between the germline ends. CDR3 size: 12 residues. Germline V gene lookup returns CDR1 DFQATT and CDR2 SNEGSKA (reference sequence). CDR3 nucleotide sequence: TGCAGTGCTAGAGGAGGTACGGAGACCCAGTACTTC. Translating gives CSARGGTETQYF.

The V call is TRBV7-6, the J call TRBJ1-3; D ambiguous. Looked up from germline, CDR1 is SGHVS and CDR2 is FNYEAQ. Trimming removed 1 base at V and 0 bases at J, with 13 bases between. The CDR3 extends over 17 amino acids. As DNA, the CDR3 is TGTGCCAGCAGCTTAGGGGCCCACGGGTACTCTGGAAACACCATATATTTT. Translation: CASSLGAHGYSGNTIYF.

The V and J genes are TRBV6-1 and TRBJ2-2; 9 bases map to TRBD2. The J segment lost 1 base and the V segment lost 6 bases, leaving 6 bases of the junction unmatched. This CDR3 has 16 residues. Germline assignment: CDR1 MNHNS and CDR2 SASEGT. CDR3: CASSPRLAVNTGELFF. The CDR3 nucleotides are TGTGCCAGCAGCCCCAGACTAGCGGTGAACACCGGGGAGCTGTTTTTT.

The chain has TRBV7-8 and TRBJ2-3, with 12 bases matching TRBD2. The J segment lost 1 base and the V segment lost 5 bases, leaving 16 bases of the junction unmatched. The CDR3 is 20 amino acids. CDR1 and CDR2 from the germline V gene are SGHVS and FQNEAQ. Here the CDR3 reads CASSQIGATWTSGGTDTQYF. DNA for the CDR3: TGTGCCAGCAGCCAAATCGGAGCGACCTGGACTAGCGGGGGCACAGATACGCAGTATTTT.

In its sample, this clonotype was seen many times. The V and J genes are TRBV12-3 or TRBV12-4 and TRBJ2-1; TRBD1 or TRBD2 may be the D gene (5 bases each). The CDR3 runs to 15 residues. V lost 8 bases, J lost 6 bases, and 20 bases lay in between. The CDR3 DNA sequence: TGTGCCAGCCTCCGTTTGGGGGAGAAGCTCAATGAGCAGTTCTTC. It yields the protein CASLRLGEKLNEQFF.

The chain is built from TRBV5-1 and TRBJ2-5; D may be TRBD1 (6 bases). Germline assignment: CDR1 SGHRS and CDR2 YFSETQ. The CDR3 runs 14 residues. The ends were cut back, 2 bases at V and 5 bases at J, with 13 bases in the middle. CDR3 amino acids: CASSFRGWVETQYF. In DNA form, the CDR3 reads TGCGCCAGCAGCTTCAGGGGTTGGGTCGAGACCCAGTACTTC.